This T cell receptor (beta chain) emerged from a study of Ad26.COV2.S vaccination and SARS-CoV-2 variants. Study context: Doses of Ad26.COV2.S were injected into muscle once or twice, 56 days apart.

The repertoire was sequenced with immunoSEQ multiplex PCR; TCRdb's copy has only in-frame clones and lacks some. This sample has roughly 240,000 clones, with around nine tenths found just once. The V gene's germline CDR1 is SGHDN and CDR2 FVKESK. The CDR3 is made up of 20 amino acids. V was trimmed by 3 bases and J by 4 bases, leaving 31 bases between them. Worth noting for this clone: The antigen remains unidentified.

Whole-study findings and limits: Vaccinees showed greater spike-specific TCR breadth than placebo recipients.

Treatment in this sample: over 15 received Ad26.COV2.S at low or high dose, single or two shots; about 5 received placebo; per-sample allocation not given. Samples came from day 63 after the first vaccine or placebo injection. The chain couples TRBV14 to TRBJ2-7; D is tentatively TRBD1 or TRBD2 (7 bases each). This receptor was obtained from a person between 18 and 59 years old who received the Ad26.COV2.S COVID-19 vaccine or a placebo. Sequencing used peripheral blood, obtained in a trial of Ad26.COV2.S vaccine versus placebo. Here the CDR3 reads CASSQSKGMRLAEGAYEQYF. The CDR3 region has the DNA TGTGCCAGCAGCCAGTCAAAGGGGATGCGGCTAGCGGAGGGGGCGTACGAGCAGTACTTC. The full variable domain, its missing parts supplied by reference TRBV14 and TRBJ2-7, is EAGVTQFPSHSVIEKGQTVTLRCDPISGHDNLYWYRRVMGKEIKFLLHFVKESKQDESGMPNNRFLAERTGGTYSTLKVQPAELEDSGVYFCASSQSKGMRLAEGAYEQYFGPGTRLTVT.